One sample yielded the 8 T cell receptor beta chains listed below, sequenced in a study of OX40 agonist ivuxolimab in advanced cancers. TCRdb's copy holds only in-frame clones and misses some; the assay was immunoSEQ multiplex PCR. Of around 76,000 clones in the sample, around 86% were seen once. This material consisted of CD4+ or CD8+ T cells sorted from blood, taken in a trial of the OX40 agonist ivuxolimab. These receptors came from an adult with an advanced solid tumor such as melanoma, head and neck, liver or kidney cancer.

This sequence joins TRBV6-5 and TRBJ2-1, with TRBD2 matching 7 bases. Germline V gene lookup returns CDR1 MNHEY and CDR2 SVGAGI. This CDR3 spans 13 amino acids. After removal of 6 bases from V and 6 bases from J, the junction contained 5 bases not matched to a gene. In DNA, the CDR3 is TGTGCCAGCAGCTACGGACTAGTCAATGAGCAGTTCTTC. It yields the protein CASSYGLVNEQFF.

The chain recombines TRBV18 with TRBJ2-3, with D uncertain. The V end was cut by 2 bases, the J end by 1 base, with 4 bases between. Germline V gene data show CDR1 as KGHSH and CDR2 as LQKENI. CDR3 length equals 13 residues. Here the CDR3 reads CASSPGGTDTQYF. CDR3 nucleotides: TGTGCCAGCTCACCAGGGGGCACAGATACGCAGTATTTT.

V usage is TRBV29-1 and J usage is TRBJ2-4; no clear D. The V and J ends lost 5 bases and 5 bases respectively, with 13 bases between them. Looked up from germline, CDR1 is SQVTM and CDR2 is ANQGSEA. This CDR3 is built from 13 residues. CDR3 protein: CSVLLAGQNIQYF. The CDR3 DNA is TGCAGCGTTCTTCTCGCAGGCCAAAACATTCAGTACTTC.

This rearrangement joins TRBV14 to TRBJ2-7; D possibly corresponds to TRBD2 (6 bases). From germline, CDR1 is SGHDN and CDR2 FVKESK. CDR3 length: 16 residues. V was trimmed by 3 bases and J by 5 bases, leaving 20 bases between them. The CDR3 DNA is TGTGCCAGCAGCCATTGGGGAGGAGGGGCGCGGAACGAGCAGTACTTC. Its translation: CASSHWGGGARNEQYF.

The rearrangement joins TRBV7-9 to TRBJ2-2; 8 positions match TRBD1. The V segment lost 1 base and the J segment 6 bases; nucleotides outside the gene matches: 4. CDR1 is SEHNR, CDR2 FQNEAQ, per germline (reference sequence). The CDR3 contains 15 residues. This chain's CDR3 is CASSLGTGIAGELFF. The CDR3 DNA follows: TGTGCCAGCAGCTTAGGGACAGGGATAGCCGGGGAGCTGTTTTTT.

The chain recombines TRBV5-4 with TRBJ1-4; tentatively, D is TRBD1 (6 bases). The CDR3 consists of 16 residues. V shed 4 bases and J shed 8 bases, with 21 bases lying between them. Per germline, CDR1 SGHNT and CDR2 YYREEE (reference sequence). The CDR3 DNA follows: TGTGCCAGCAGCCTGGCCCCGGACAGAACCCAAGAAAAACTGTTTTTT. It encodes CASSLAPDRTQEKLFF.

This rearrangement joins TRBV9 to TRBJ2-3; D gene uncertain. The germline gives CDR1 SGDLS, CDR2 YYNGEE. The CDR3 contains 14 residues. V dropped 0 bases and J dropped 14 bases, with 19 bases sitting between them. CDR3 amino acids: CASSVGVPSKTTYF. The CDR3 nucleotides read TGTGCCAGCAGCGTAGGGGTACCGTCCAAAACCACGTATTTT.

V usage is TRBV7-2 and J usage is TRBJ1-1; D gene uncertain. CDR1 and CDR2 (germline): SGHTA, FQGNSA. The CDR3 spans 14 residues. V lost 0 bases and J 3 bases, leaving 8 bases between the germline ends. The CDR3 reads CASSLAGSYTEAFF. The CDR3 DNA is TGTGCCAGCAGCTTAGCAGGGTCGTACACTGAAGCTTTCTTT.